This TCR beta chain was obtained from a study of response to subunit inactivated influenza vaccine. TCRdb re-called the RT-PCR reads with MiXCR, one entry per CDR3 protein. The top ten hold roughly 10% of the sample, which has about 800,000 distinct CDR3 sequences, approximately 21% seen once. The sequence was collected from a man over 45 who received an inactivated influenza vaccine. Specimen: PBMCs from blood, collected less than 6 days after vaccination.

The CDR3 DNA is TGTGCCAGCAGTTTAGGGGACACGGGGTACTTC. Translating gives CASSLGDTGYF. The chain uses TRBV12-3 or TRBV12-4 and TRBJ2-7; possibly TRBD1 for D (6 bases). With 1 base removed from V and 12 bases from J, the gap between germline ends came to 10 bases. This CDR3 has 11 residues.